The clone carrying this T cell receptor beta chain occurred many times. One entry per CDR3 protein, called by TCRdb with MiXCR from the RACE reads. The sample has tens of thousands of distinct CDR3 sequences, 6.7% seen once; the top ten hold 1.5% to 2%. Time point reported: pre-sensitization, week 0. The treatment was: therapeutic diphenylcyclopropenone sensitization with weekly scalp DPC. This sample was included in a study of human T cells and chemical hapten exposure. Trimming took off 7 bases at V and 4 bases at J, with 11 bases between the two ends. Germline lookup yields CDR1 MNHNS and CDR2 SASEGT. CDR3 size: 12 residues.

The sequences come from whole blood, collected in connection with sensitization to the hapten diphenylcyclopropenone (DPC). This chain uses TRBV6-1 with TRBJ2-7; the D gene is possibly TRBD2 (6 bases). This TCR came from a woman younger than 45 with alopecia areata. Some clones in this sample may be carry-over from other donors' samples. The CDR3 bases are TGTGCCAGCACGAGGCGGGAATACGAGCAGTACTTC. Protein: CASTRREYEQYF.